This T cell receptor (beta chain) was observed in a study of blood T cell repertoires in COVID-19. Across the whole study: T cells, B-cell-depleted T cells, or PBMCs supplied cDNA or gDNA.

Germline V lookup: CDR1 SGHVS, CDR2 FNYEAQ. The V end lost 4 bases, the J end lost 0 bases, and 13 bases lay between the germline ends. This CDR3 has 16 amino acids. The study drew participants aged about 18 to 95 years from about two dozen US areas. Participants had their cohort set by participant-reported clinical history. Authors' analysis steps: It was from reference gene primer amplification that nucleated cell counts were estimated. This table comes from immunoSEQ multiplex PCR, and its TCRdb copy is limited to in-frame clones, with some not included. The V and J calls and clone size are taken from that table; D and trimming were inferred from the DNA. The data hold some 260,000 clones, with 84% observed a single time.

The chain recombines TRBV7-6 with TRBJ1-3; D is uncertain. The sample taken for sequencing was PBMCs or T cells enriched from blood (not recorded which). The TCR originated in a man aged 25 to 40 with acute COVID-19. In DNA form, the CDR3 reads TGTGCCAGCAGCTCCCCGGGGTTGGACTCTGGAAACACCATATATTTT. Its translation is CASSSPGLDSGNTIYF.